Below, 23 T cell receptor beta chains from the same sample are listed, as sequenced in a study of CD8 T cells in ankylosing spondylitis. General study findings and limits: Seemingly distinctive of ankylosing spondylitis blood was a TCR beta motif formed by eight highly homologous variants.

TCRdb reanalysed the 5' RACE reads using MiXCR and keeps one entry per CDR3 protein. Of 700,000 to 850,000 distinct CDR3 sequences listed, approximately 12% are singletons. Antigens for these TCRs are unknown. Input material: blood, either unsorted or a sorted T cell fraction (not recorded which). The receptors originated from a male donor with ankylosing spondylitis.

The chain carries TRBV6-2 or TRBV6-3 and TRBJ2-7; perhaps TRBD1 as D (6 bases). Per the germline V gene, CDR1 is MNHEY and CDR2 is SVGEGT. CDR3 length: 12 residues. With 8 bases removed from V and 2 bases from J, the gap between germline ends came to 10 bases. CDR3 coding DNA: TGTGCCAGCGGACAGATAACCTACGAGCAGTACTTC. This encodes CASGQITYEQYF.

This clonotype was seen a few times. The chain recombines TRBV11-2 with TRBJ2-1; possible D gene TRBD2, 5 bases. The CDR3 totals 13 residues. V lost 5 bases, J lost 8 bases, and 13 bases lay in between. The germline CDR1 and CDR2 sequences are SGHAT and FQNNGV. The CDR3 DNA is TGTGCCAGCAGCCCCTCGGGAAGCGATGAGCAGTTCTTC. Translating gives CASSPSGSDEQFF.

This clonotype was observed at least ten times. CDR3 amino acids: CASDTGLNQPQHF. The CDR3, as DNA: TGTGCCAGCGATACAGGTCTCAATCAGCCCCAGCATTTT. The rearrangement links TRBV12-3 or TRBV12-4 to TRBJ1-5; tentative D call: TRBD1 (5 bases). CDR3 length: 13 residues. V was cut by 8 bases and J by 3 bases, with 11 bases left in between.

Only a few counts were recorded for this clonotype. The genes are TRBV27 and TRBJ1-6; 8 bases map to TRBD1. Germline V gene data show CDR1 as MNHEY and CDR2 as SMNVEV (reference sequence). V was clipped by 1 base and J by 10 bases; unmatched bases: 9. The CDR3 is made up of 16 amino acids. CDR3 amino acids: CASSLLPPGQESPLHF. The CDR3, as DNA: TGTGCCAGCAGTTTATTACCACCGGGACAGGAATCACCCCTCCACTTT.

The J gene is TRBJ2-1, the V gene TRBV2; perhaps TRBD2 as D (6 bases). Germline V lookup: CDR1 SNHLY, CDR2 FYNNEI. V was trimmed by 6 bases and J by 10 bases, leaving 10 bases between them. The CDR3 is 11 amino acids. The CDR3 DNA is TGTGCCAGCAGAGGGAGGCGGGAGCAGTTCTTC. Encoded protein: CASRGRREQFF.

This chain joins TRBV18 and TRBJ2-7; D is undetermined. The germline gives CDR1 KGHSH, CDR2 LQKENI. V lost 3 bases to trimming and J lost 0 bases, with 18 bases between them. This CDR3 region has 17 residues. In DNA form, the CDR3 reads TGTGCCAGCTCACCGGGGTGGAACGCATTTAACTCCTACGAGCAGTACTTC. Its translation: CASSPGWNAFNSYEQYF.

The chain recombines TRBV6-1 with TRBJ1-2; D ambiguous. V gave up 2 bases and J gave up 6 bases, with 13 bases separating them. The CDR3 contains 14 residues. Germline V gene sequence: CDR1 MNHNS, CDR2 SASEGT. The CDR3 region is CASSETGFGDGYTF. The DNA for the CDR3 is TGTGCCAGCAGTGAAACGGGTTTCGGGGATGGCTACACCTTC.

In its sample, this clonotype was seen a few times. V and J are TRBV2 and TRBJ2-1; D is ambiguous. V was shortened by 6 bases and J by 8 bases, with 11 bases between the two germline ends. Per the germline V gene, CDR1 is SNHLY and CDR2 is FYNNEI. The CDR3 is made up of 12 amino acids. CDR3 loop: CASSPSWDEQFF. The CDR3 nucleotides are TGTGCCAGCAGCCCGAGTTGGGATGAGCAGTTCTTC.

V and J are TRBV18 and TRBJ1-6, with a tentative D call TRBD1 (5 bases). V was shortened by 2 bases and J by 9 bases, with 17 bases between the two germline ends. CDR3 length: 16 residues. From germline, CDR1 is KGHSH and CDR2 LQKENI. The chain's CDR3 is CASSPGVDRDGSPLHF. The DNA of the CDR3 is TGTGCCAGCTCACCAGGCGTGGATAGGGACGGTTCACCCCTCCACTTT. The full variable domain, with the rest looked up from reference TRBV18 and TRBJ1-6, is NAGVMQNPRHLVRRRGQEARLRCSPMKGHSHVYWYRQLPEEGLKFMVYLQKENIIDESGMPKERFSAEFPKEGPSILRIQQVVRGDSAAYFCASSPGVDRDGSPLHFGNGTRLTVT.

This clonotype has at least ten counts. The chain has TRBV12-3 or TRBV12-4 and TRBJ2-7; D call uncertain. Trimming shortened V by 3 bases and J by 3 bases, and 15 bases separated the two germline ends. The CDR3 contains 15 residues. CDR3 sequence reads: CASSFRIERGYEQYF. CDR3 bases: TGTGCCAGCAGTTTCCGGATAGAACGTGGCTACGAGCAGTACTTC.

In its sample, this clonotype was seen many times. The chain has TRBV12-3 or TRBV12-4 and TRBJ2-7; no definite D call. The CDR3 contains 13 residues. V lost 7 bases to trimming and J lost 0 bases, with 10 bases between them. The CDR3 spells CASNVGLSYEQYF. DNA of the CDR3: TGTGCCAGCAACGTGGGCCTCTCCTACGAGCAGTACTTC.

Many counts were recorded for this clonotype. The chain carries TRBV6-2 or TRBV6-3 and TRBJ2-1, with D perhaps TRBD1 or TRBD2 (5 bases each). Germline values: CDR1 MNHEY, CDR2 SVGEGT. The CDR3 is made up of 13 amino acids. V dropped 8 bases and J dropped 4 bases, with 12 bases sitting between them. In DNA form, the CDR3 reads TGTGCCAGCCTCGGGGACCATTACAATGAGCAGTTCTTC. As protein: CASLGDHYNEQFF.

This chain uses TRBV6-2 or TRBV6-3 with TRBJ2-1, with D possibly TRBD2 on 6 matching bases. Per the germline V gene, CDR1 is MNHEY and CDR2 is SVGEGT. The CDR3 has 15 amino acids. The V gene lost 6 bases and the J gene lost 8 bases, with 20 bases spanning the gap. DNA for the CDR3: TGTGCCAGCAGAGCTCGGGACTCCGGGAGCTATGAGCAGTTCTTC. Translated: CASRARDSGSYEQFF.

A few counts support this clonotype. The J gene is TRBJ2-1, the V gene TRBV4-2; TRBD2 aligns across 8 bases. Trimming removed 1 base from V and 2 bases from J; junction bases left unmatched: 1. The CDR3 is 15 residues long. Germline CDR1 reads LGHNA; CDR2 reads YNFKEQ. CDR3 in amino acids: CASSQGAGAYNEQFF. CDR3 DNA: TGTGCCAGCAGCCAAGGAGCGGGGGCCTACAATGAGCAGTTCTTC.

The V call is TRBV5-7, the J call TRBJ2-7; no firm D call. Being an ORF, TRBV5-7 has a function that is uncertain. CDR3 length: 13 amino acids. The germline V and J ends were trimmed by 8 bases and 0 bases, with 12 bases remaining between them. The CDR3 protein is CARGPGHSYEQYF. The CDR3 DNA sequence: TGTGCCAGGGGCCCCGGGCACTCCTACGAGCAGTACTTC.

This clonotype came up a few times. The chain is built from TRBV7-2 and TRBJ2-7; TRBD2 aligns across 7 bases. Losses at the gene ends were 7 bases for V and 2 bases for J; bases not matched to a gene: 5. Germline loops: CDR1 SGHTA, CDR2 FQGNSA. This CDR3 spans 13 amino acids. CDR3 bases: TGTGCCAGCACCCCGGGGGGAACCTACGAGCAGTACTTC. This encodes CASTPGGTYEQYF.

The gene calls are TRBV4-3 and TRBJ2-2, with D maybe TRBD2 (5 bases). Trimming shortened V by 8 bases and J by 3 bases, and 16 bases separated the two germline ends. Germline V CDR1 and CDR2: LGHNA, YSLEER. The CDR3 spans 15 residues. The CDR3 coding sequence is TGCGCCAGCCAGCGGTCGAGACGGGACACCGGGGAGCTGTTTTTT. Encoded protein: CASQRSRRDTGELFF.

As DNA, the CDR3 is TGTGCCAGCAGTTATAGCGGACAGAGTTCTATTCAGCCCCAGCATTTT. This encodes CASSYSGQSSIQPQHF. J is TRBJ1-5 and V is TRBV6-2 or TRBV6-3, with D possibly TRBD1 on 6 matching bases. Trimming took 3 bases from V and 6 from J, leaving 18 bases between them. Germline V gene lookup returns CDR1 MNHEY and CDR2 SVGEGT. There are 16 residues in the CDR3.

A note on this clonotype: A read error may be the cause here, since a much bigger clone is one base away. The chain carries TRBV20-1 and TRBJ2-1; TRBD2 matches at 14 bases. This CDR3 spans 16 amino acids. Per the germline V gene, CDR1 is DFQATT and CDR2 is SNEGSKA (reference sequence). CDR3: CRARGTSGSSFNEQFF. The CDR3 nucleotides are TGCCGTGCTAGGGGGACTAGCGGGAGTTCTTTCAATGAGCAGTTCTTC.

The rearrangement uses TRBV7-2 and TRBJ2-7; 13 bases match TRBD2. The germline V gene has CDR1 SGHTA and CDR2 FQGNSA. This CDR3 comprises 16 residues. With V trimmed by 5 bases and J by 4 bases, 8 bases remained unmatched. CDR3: CASSVLAGGPGYEQYF. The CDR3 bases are TGTGCCAGCAGCGTACTAGCGGGAGGGCCTGGGTACGAGCAGTACTTC.

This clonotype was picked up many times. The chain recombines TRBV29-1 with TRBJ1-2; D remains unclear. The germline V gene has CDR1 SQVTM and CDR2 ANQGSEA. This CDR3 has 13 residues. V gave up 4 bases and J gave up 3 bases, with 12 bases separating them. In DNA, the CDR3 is TGCAGCGTTGGCCGGGAAAGGGACTATGGCTACACCTTC. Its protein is CSVGRERDYGYTF.

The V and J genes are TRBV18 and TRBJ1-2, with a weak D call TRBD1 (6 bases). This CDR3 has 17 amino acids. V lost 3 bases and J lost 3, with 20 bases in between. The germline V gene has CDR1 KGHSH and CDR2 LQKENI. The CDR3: CASSPVLTGLGDYGYTF. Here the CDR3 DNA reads TGTGCCAGCTCACCCGTCCTAACAGGGTTGGGGGACTATGGCTACACCTTC. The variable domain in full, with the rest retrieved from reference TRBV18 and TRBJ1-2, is NAGVMQNPRHLVRRRGQEARLRCSPMKGHSHVYWYRQLPEEGLKFMVYLQKENIIDESGMPKERFSAEFPKEGPSILRIQQVVRGDSAAYFCASSPVLTGLGDYGYTFGSGTRLTVV.

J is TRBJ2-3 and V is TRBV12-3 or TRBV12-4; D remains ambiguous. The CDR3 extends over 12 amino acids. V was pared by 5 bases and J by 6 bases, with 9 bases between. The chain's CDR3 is CASSRFEDTQYF. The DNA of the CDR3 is TGTGCCAGCAGTCGGTTTGAGGATACGCAGTATTTT.